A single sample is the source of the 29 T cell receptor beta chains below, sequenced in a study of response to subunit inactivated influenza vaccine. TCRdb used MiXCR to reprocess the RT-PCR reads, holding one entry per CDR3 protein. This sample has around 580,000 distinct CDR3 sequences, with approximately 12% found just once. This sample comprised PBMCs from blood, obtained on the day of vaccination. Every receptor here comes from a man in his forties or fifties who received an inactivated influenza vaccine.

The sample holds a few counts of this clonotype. CDR3 nucleotides: TGTGCCAGTAAAGAGGGTGAGGGCTCCTACGAGCAGTACTTC. It codes for CASKEGEGSYEQYF. The chain has TRBV7-9 and TRBJ2-7; TRBD2 might be the D (5 bases). The V and J ends lost 9 bases and 0 bases respectively, with 15 bases between them. Germline CDR1 is SEHNR and CDR2 is FQNEAQ (reference sequence). This CDR3 region has 14 residues.

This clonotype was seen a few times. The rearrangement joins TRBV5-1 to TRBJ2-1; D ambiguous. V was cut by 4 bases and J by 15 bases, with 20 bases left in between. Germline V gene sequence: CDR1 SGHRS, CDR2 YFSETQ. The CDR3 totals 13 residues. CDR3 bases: TGCGCCAGCAGCCCCCGTGGATCCGTTTTCGGGTTCTTC. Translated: CASSPRGSVFGFF.

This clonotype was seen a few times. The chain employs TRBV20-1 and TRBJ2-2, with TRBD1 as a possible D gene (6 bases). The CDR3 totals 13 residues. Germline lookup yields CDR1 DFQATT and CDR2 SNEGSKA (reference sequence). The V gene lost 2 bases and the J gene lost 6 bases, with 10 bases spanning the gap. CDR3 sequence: CSARPQGPGELFF. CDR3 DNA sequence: TGCAGTGCTAGACCACAGGGCCCCGGGGAGCTGTTTTTT.

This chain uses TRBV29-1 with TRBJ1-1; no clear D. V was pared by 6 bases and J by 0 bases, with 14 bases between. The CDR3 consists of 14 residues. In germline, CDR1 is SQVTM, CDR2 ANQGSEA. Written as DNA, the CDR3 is TGCAGCGTCGCCGAGAGCCCTTTGAACACTGAAGCTTTCTTT. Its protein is CSVAESPLNTEAFF.

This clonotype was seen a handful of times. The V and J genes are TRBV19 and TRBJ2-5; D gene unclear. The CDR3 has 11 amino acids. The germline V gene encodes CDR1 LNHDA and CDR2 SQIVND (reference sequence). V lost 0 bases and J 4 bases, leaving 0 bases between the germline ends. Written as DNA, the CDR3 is TGTGCCAGTAGTATAGAAGAGACCCAGTACTTC. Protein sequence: CASSIEETQYF.

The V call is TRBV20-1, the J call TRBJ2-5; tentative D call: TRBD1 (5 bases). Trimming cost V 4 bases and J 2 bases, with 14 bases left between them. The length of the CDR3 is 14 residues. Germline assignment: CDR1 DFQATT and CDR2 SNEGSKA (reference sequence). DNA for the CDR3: TGCAGTGCTACAAGACAGTCTGCGCAAGAGACCCAGTACTTC. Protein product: CSATRQSAQETQYF.

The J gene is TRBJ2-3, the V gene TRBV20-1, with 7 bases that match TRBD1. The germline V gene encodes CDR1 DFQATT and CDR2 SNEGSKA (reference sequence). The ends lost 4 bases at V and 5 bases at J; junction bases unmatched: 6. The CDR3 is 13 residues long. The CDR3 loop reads CSAKTGNVDTQYF. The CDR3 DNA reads TGCAGTGCTAAGACAGGGAATGTAGATACGCAGTATTTT.

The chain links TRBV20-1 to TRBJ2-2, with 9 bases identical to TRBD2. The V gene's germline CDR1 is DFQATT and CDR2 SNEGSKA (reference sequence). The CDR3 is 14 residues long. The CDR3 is CKVAAGGATGELFF. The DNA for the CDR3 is TGCAAAGTAGCGGCGGGGGGGGCTACCGGGGAGCTGTTTTTT.

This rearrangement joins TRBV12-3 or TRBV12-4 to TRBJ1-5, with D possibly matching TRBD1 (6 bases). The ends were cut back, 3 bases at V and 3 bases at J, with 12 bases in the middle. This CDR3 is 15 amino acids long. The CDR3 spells CASSFRGTFNQPQHF. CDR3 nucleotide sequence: TGTGCCAGCAGTTTCAGGGGAACCTTCAATCAGCCCCAGCATTTT.

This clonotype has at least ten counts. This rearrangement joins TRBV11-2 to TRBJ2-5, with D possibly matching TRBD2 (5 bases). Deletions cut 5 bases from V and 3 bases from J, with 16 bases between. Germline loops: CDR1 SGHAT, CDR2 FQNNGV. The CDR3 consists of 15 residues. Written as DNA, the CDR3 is TGTGCCAGCAGCCCAGAACTAGGTTTCAAAGAGACCCAGTACTTC. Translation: CASSPELGFKETQYF.

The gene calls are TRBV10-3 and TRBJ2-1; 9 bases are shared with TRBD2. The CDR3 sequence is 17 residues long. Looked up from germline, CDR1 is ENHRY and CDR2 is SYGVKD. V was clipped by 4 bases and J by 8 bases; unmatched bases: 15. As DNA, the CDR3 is TGTGCCATCAGTGTAAAAGGAGTGGCGGGGGGGCCCTATGAGCAGTTCTTC. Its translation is CAISVKGVAGGPYEQFF.

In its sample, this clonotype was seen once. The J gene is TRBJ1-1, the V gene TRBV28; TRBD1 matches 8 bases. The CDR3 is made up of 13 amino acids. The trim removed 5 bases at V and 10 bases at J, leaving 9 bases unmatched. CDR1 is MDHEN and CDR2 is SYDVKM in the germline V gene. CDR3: CASSRRQGPGAFF. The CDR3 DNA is TGTGCCAGCAGTCGCCGACAGGGGCCAGGAGCTTTCTTT.

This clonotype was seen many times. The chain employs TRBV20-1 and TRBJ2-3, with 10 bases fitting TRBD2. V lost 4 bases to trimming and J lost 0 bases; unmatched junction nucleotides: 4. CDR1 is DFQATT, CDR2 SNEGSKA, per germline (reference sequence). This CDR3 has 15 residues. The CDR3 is CSATGLAKSTDTQYF. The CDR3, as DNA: TGCAGTGCTACGGGACTAGCGAAGAGCACAGATACGCAGTATTTT.

The CDR3 here is CACQEAYAGNTIYF. The DNA of the CDR3 is TGTGCCTGCCAAGAGGCCTATGCTGGAAACACCATATATTTT. The V gene is TRBV30, the J gene TRBJ1-3; D uncertain. Germline lookup yields CDR1 GTSNPN and CDR2 SVGIG (reference sequence). V lost 6 bases and J lost 2, with 14 bases in between. The CDR3 totals 14 residues.

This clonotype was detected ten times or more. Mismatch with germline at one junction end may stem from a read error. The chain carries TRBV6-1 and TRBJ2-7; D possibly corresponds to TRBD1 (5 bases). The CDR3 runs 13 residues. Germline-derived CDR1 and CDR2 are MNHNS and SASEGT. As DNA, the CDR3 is TGTGCCAGCAGTGAAGCGTCAACAGGATCCAGAATGTTC. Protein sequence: CASSEASTGSRMF.

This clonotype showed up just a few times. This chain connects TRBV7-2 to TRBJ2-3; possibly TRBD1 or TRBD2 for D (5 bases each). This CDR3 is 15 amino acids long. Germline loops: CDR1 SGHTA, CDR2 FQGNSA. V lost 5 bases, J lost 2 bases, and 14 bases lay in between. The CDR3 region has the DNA TGTGCCAGCAGCGCCCGAGAGGGGCCCACAGATACGCAGTATTTT. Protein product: CASSAREGPTDTQYF.

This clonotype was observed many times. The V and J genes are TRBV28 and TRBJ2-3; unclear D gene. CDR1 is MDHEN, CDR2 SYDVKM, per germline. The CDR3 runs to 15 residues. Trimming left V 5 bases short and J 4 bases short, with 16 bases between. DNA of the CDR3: TGTGCCAGCAGTCCCCTAGAAAGAGATTCAGATACGCAGTATTTT. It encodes CASSPLERDSDTQYF.

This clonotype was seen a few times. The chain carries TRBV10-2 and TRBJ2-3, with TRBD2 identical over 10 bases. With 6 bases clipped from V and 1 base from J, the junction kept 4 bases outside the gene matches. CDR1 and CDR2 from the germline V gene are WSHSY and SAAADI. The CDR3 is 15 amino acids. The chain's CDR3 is CASRVTSGGTDTQYF. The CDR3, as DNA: TGCGCCAGCAGAGTAACTAGCGGGGGCACAGATACGCAGTATTTT.

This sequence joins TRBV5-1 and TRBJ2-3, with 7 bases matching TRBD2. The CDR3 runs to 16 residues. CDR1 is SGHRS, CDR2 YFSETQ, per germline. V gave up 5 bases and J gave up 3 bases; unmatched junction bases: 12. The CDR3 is CASRPSAGVATDTQYF. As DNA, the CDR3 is TGCGCCAGCAGACCTAGTGCGGGAGTGGCGACAGATACGCAGTATTTT.

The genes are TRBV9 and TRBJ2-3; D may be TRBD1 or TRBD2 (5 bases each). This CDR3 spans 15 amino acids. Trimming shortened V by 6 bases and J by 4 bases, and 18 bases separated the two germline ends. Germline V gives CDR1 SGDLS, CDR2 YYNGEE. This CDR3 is CASNPGTITPDTQYF. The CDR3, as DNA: TGTGCCAGCAACCCGGGGACGATAACACCAGATACGCAGTATTTT.

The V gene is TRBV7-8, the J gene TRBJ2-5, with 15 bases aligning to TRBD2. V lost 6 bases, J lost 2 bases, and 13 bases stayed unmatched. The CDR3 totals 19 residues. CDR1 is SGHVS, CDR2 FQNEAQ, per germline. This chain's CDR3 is CASRGTAVGLAGGQETQYF. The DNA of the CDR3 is TGTGCCAGCAGGGGAACGGCTGTCGGACTAGCGGGAGGGCAAGAGACCCAGTACTTC.

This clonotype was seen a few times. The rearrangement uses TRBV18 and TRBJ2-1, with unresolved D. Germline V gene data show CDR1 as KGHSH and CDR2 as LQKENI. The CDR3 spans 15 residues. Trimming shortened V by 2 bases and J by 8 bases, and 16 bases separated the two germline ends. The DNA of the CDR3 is TGTGCCAGCTCACCAAAGGCTAGATCTGGGTATGAGCAGTTCTTC. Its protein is CASSPKARSGYEQFF. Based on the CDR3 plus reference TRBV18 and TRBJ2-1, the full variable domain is NAGVMQNPRHLVRRRGQEARLRCSPMKGHSHVYWYRQLPEEGLKFMVYLQKENIIDESGMPKERFSAEFPKEGPSILRIQQVVRGDSAAYFCASSPKARSGYEQFFGPGTRLTVL.

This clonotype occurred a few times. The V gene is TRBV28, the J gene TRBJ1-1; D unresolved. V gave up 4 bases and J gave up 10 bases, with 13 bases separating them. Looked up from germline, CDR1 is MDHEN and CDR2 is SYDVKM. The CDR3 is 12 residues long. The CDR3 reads CASSSRRSRAFF. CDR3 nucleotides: TGTGCCAGCAGTTCCCGACGCTCCAGAGCTTTCTTT.

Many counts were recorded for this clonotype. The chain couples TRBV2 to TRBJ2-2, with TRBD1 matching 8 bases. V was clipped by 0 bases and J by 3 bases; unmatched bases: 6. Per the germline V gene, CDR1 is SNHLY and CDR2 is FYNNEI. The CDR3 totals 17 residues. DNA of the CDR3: TGTGCCAGCAGTGAAGCGTCACAGGGGGTGTACACCGGGGAGCTGTTTTTT. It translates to CASSEASQGVYTGELFF.

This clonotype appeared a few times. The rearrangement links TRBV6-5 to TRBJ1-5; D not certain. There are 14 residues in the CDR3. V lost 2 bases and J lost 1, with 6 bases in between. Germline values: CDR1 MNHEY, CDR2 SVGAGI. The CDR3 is CASSYPNSNQPQHF. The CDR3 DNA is TGTGCCAGCAGTTACCCTAACAGCAATCAGCCCCAGCATTTT.

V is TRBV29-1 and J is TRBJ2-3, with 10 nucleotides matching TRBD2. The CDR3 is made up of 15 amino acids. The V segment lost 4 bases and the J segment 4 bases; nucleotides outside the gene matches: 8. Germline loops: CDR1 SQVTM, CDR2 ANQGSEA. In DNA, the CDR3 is TGCAGCGTTGTGGCTAGCGGGAGTATATCAGATACGCAGTATTTT. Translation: CSVVASGSISDTQYF.

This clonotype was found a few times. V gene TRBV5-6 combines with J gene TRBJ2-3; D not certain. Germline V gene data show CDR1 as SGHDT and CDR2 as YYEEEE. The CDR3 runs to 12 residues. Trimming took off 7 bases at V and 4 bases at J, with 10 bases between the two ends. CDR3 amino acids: CASQAWADTQYF. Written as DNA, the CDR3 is TGTGCCAGCCAGGCTTGGGCAGATACGCAGTATTTT.

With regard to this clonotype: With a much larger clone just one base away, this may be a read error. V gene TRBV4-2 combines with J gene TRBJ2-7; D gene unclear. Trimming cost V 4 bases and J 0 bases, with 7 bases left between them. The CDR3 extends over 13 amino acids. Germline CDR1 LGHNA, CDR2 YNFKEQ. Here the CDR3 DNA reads TGTGCCAGCAGCCCCAGATACTCCTACGAGCAGTACTTC. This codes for CASSPRYSYEQYF.

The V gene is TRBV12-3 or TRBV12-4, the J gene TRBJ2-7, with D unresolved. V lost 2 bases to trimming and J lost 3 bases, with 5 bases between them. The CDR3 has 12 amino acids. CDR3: CASSLWFYEQYF. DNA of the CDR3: TGTGCCAGCAGTTTATGGTTCTACGAGCAGTACTTC.